The 4 T cell receptor beta chains given below trace back to one sample, sequenced in a study of blood T cells in healthy people across ages. Through a sample-barcoded 5' primer and a J-beta primer mix, a second PCR was run for roughly 7 to 11 cycles. TCRdb ran MiXCR on the 5' RACE reads and lists one entry per CDR3 protein. The table has about 670,000 distinct CDR3 sequences, 40% to 45% seen once; the top ten hold 25% to 35%. Sequencing input: blood. These TCRs come from an older man in good health.

This clonotype was found a few times. The V gene is TRBV2, the J gene TRBJ1-2, with D maybe TRBD1 (5 bases). The CDR3 has 14 residues. The ends were cut back, 4 bases at V and 4 bases at J, with 13 bases in the middle. Germline V gives CDR1 SNHLY, CDR2 FYNNEI. CDR3: CASSAGRDIYGYTF. In nucleotides, the CDR3 is TGTGCCAGCAGTGCGGGACGGGATATCTATGGCTACACCTTC.

Only one count was recorded for this clonotype. The chain links TRBV20-1 to TRBJ1-2; D possibly corresponds to TRBD1 (5 bases). This CDR3 has 13 amino acids. Germline CDR1 reads DFQATT; CDR2 reads SNEGSKA (reference sequence). Trimming cost V 1 base and J 4 bases, with 10 bases left between them. The CDR3 bases are TGCAGTGCTAGAGCTTCCGGGACCTATGGCTACACCTTC. Translated, it gives CSARASGTYGYTF.

This clonotype was seen more than once but under ten times. J is TRBJ2-7 and V is TRBV12-3 or TRBV12-4, with D possibly TRBD2 on 6 matching bases. V dropped 8 bases and J dropped 3 bases, with 20 bases sitting between them. This CDR3 is built from 15 residues. CDR3 sequence reads: CASGRDSNGNYEQYF. DNA for the CDR3: TGTGCCAGCGGCCGGGACTCCAACGGGAACTACGAGCAGTACTTC.

The chain uses TRBV7-3 and TRBJ1-1, with D tentatively TRBD1 (5 bases). Trimming took off 0 bases at V and 1 base at J, with 9 bases between the two ends. This CDR3 contains 15 residues. Germline V lookup: CDR1 SGHTA, CDR2 FQGTGA. CDR3 sequence reads: CASSLTGRANTEAFF. The CDR3 region has the DNA TGTGCCAGCAGCTTAACGGGCAGGGCGAACACTGAAGCTTTCTTT.